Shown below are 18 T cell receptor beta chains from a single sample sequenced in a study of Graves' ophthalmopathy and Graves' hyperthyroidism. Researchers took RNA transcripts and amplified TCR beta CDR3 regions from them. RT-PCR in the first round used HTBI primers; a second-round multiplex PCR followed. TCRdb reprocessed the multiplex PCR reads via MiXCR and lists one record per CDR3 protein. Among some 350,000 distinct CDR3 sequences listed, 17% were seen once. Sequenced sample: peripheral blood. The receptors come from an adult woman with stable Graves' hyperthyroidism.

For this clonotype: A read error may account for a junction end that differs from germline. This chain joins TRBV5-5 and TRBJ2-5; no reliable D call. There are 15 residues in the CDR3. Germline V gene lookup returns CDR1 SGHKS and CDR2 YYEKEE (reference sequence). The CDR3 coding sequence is TGTGGCAGCAGCTTGCCCATTAGCCTCCGGGAGACCCAGTACTTC. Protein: CGSSLPISLRETQYF.

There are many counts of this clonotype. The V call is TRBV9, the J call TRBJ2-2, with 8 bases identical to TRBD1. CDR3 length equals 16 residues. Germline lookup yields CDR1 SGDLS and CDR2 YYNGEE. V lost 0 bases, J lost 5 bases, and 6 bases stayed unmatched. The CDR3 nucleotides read TGTGCCAGCAGCGTAGGGGCCCAGGGGGCTACCGGGGAGCTGTTTTTT. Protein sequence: CASSVGAQGATGELFF.

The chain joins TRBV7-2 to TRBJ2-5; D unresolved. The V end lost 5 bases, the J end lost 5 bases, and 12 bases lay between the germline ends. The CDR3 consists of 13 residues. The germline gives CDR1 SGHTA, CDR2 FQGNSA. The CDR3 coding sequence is TGTGCCAGCAGCCCCCTCCCGGTGGAGACCCAGTACTTC. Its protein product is CASSPLPVETQYF.

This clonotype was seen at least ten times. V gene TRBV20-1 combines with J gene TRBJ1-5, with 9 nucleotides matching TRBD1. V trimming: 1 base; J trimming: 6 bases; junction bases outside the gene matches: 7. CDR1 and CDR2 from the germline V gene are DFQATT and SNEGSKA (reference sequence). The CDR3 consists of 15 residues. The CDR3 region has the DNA TGCAGTGCTAGAGGGGGGACAGGGTATATTCAGCCCCAGCATTTT. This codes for CSARGGTGYIQPQHF.

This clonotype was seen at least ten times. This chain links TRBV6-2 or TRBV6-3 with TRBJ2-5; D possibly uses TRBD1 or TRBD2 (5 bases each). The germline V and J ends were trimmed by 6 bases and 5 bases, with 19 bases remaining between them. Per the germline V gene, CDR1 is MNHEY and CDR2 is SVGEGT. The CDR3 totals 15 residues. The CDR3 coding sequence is TGTGCCAGCAGCTCCAGAGGGGAGTTGAGGGAGACCCAGTACTTC. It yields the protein CASSSRGELRETQYF.

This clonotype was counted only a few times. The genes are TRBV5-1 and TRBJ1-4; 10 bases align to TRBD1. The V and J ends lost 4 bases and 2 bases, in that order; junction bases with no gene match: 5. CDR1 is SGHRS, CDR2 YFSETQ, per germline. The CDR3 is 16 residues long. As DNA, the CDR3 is TGCGCCAGCAGCAAAGGACAGGGGGGCACTAATGAAAAACTGTTTTTT. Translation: CASSKGQGGTNEKLFF. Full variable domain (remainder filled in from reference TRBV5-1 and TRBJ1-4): KAGVTQTPRYLIKTRGQQVTLSCSPISGHRSVSWYQQTPGQGLQFLFEYFSETQRNKGNFPGRFSGRQFSNSRSEMNVSTLELGDSALYLCASSKGQGGTNEKLFFGSGTQLSVL.

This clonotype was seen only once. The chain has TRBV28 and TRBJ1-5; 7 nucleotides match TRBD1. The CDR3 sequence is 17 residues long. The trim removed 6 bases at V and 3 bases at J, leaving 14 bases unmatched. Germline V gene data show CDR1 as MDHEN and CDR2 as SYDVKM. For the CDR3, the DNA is TGTGCCAGCAGGGGCAGGGGACAGCTGAGTGCCAATCAGCCCCAGCATTTT. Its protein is CASRGRGQLSANQPQHF.

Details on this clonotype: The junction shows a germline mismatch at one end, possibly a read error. CDR3: CASSLGRTSGREEELFF. The DNA of the CDR3 is TGCGCCAGCAGCTTAGGGCGGACTAGCGGGAGAGAGGAGGAGCTGTTTTTT. V gene TRBV11-1 combines with J gene TRBJ2-2; 13 positions match TRBD2. CDR3 length equals 17 residues. The V gene's germline CDR1 is SGHAT and CDR2 FQDESV (reference sequence).

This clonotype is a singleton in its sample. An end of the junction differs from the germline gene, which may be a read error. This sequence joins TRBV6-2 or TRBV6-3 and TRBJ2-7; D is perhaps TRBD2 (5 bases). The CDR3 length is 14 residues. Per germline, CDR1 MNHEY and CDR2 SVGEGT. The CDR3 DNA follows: TGTGCCAGTAGTTACGGGATCTTCCCTTACGATCAGTACTTC. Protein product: CASSYGIFPYDQYF.

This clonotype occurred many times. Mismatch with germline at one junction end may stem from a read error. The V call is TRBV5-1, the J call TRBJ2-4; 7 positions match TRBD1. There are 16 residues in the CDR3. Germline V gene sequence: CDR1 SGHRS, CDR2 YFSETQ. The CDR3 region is CASSSRDSLAKNIQCF. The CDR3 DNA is TGCGCCAGCAGCAGCCGGGACAGTCTAGCCAAAAACATTCAGTGCTTC.

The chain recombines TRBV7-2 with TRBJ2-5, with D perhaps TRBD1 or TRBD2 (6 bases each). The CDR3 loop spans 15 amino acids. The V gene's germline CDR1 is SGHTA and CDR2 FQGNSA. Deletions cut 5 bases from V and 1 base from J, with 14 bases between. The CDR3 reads CASSGRTVVQETQYF. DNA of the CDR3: TGTGCCAGCAGCGGGAGGACAGTTGTCCAAGAGACCCAGTACTTC.

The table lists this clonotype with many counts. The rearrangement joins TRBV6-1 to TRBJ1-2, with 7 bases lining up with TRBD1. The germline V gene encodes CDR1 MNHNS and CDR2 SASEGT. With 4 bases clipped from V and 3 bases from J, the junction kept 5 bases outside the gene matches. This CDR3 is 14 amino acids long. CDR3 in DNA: TGTGCCAGCAGTGCGTACAGGGGCCACTATGGCTACACCTTC. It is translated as CASSAYRGHYGYTF.

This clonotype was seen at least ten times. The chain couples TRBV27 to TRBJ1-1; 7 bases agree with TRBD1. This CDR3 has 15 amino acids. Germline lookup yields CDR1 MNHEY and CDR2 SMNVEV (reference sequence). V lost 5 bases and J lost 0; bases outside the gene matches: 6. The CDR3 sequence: CASSPQGTMNTEAFF. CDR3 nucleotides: TGTGCCAGCAGTCCACAGGGGACTATGAACACTGAAGCTTTCTTT.

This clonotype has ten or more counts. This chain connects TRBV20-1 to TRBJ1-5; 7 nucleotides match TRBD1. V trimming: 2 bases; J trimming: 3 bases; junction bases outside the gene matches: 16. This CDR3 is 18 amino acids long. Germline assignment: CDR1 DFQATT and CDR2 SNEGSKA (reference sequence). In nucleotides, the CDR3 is TGCAGTGCTAGATCTATCCCCGGGACAGAAAGCCTCAATCAGCCCCAGCATTTT. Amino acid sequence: CSARSIPGTESLNQPQHF.

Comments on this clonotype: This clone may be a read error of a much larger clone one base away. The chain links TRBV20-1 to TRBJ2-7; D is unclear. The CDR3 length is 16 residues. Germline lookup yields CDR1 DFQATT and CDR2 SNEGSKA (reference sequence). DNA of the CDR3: TGCAGTGCTAGAGTGGTGGATAGCCAGTATACCTACGAGCAGTGCTTC. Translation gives CSARVVDSQYTYEQCF.

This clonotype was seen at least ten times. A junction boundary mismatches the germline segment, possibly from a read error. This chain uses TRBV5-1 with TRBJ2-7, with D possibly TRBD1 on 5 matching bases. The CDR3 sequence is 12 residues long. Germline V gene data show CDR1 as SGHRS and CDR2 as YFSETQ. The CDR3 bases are TGTGCCAGCAGTTTCAGGGAAGGAGAGCAGTACTTC. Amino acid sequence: CASSFREGEQYF. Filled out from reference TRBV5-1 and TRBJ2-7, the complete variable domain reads KAGVTQTPRYLIKTRGQQVTLSCSPISGHRSVSWYQQTPGQGLQFLFEYFSETQRNKGNFPGRFSGRQFSNSRSEMNVSTLELGDSALYLCASSFREGEQYFGPGTRLTVT.

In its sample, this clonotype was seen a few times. DNA of the CDR3: TGCGCCAGCAGCCCCTCGACAAGCGGCTGGGCAGATACGCAGTATTTT. Residues: CASSPSTSGWADTQYF. The chain couples TRBV5-1 to TRBJ2-3, with D possibly matching TRBD2 (5 bases). Trimming left V 4 bases short and J 4 bases short, with 19 bases between. Germline V gene sequence: CDR1 SGHRS, CDR2 YFSETQ. The CDR3 is made up of 16 amino acids.

CDR3 in amino acids: CSARFPSGPYEQYF. CDR3 sequence (DNA): TGCAGTGCTAGATTTCCTAGCGGGCCCTACGAGCAGTACTTC. This sequence joins TRBV20-1 and TRBJ2-7; 8 bases fit TRBD2. Trimming cost V 2 bases and J 2 bases; bases outside gene matches: 5. The CDR3 contains 14 residues. CDR1 is DFQATT, CDR2 SNEGSKA, per germline (reference sequence).